This T cell receptor (beta chain) came from a study of blood T cells in healthy people across ages (dated by TCRdb to between 2014 and 2017). With regard to the full study: In model experiments, template switching captured roughly one uniquely barcoded TCR beta cDNA molecule for every two T cells. Using deep sequencing normalized with unique cDNA molecular identifiers, the study measured how TCR beta repertoire diversity changes with age. Donors were grouped into four age groups: young (average approximately 16 years), middle-aged (39), aged (about 59) and long-lived (approximately 81). To avoid experimental bias, donors of different ages were distributed randomly across sequencing lanes. The study analyzed two additional independent replicas of 1 million unique cDNA reads from the same blood draw for two donors, one aged 18 to 30 and one aged 80 or older. Study-level results and caveats: There was a strong correlation between observed TCR beta diversity and the percentage of naive T cells measured by flow cytometry. Compared with the aged group, the long-lived group had more naive CD4+ T cells, fewer expanded clones and increased TCR diversity, a pattern suggesting age selection. Estimates of total diversity from one million sequenced T cells were regarded as lower bounds and underestimates. Conclusive comparison of naive and antigen-experienced compartments was prevented by the profiling of bulk unsorted PBMCs. The CMV infection status of donors was not known, potentially confounding age-related changes in expanded clonotypes. As age increased, observed TCR beta diversity per million T cells dropped in a roughly linear way, and a significant reduction was already evident by age around 41.

The 39 donors, aged about 6 to 95 years, were systemically healthy Caucasian individuals from Russia. About 10 milliliters of peripheral blood were collected from each donor into EDTA-treated Vacutainer tubes. PBMCs were isolated by Ficoll-Paque density-gradient centrifugation, with at least 6 million obtained per sample. Trizol reagent was used to extract total RNA from PBMCs, with at least 6 micrograms per sample. The percentages of naive CD45RAhigh/CD27high T cells were determined by flow cytometry on a PBMC aliquot from every donor. To prepare the library, 5' RACE was applied. The sequencer was an Illumina HiSeq 2500. A second PCR of 7 to 11 cycles was performed with a sample-barcoded 5' primer and a J-beta primer mix. A unique molecular identifier was introduced onto each TCR beta cDNA molecule by a template-switch 5' adaptor carrying 12 random nucleotides. Each sample yielded at least 2.5 million CDR3-containing paired-end reads. First-strand cDNA was synthesized from all RNA with the Mint cDNA synthesis kit, primed by a TRBC-specific oligonucleotide. After uracil-DNA glycosylase treatment, a first 18-cycle PCR used universal primers M1SS and BC2_uni_R on all cDNA. Turning to the authors' computational methods: Normalization of each sample was performed by random selection of 1 million high-quality reads, each carrying a distinct molecular identifier. Instead of being binned into consensus sequences, reads with shared molecular identifiers were discarded. MiTCR, with a Q25 quality threshold and the strictest error-elimination algorithm, was used for CDR3 identification, clonotype clustering and error correction. A nonparametric unseen species model with Euler transformation was used to estimate a lower bound on total TCR beta diversity. Starting from the raw public reads, TCRdb applied fastp trimming at Q25, assembled clones with MiXCR and retained in-frame beta chains. Here each entry gathers all rows of one CDR3 protein and keeps the most common genes and DNA. TCRdb, not the authors, supplied the V and J calls. This sample holds around 1.5 million distinct CDR3 sequences; approximately 32% were observed only once. The ten largest make up 11% of the sample.

The V end loses 0 bases and the J end loses 7 bases, and a stretch of 9 bases separates them. The CDR3 has 13 amino acids, counting the end cysteine and phenylalanine. Solely the CDR3 DNA is kept, with 39 bases framed from the first base. Sequences WNHNN (CDR1) and SYGVQD (CDR2) are obtained from the germline V gene (reference sequence). This clonotype was counted between two and nine times. Its antigen is still unknown. Base qualities are not at hand, and no much larger clone is one base apart. The chain is made from TRBV10-1 and TRBJ2-5, with the D gene too uncertain to name. The sequenced sample consisted of blood. The source of this sequence is a woman aged 25 to 39 in good health. Here is the DNA: TGCGCCAGCAGTGAGTCGAGTCTGGGGACCCAGTACTTC. It codes for CASSESSLGTQYF.